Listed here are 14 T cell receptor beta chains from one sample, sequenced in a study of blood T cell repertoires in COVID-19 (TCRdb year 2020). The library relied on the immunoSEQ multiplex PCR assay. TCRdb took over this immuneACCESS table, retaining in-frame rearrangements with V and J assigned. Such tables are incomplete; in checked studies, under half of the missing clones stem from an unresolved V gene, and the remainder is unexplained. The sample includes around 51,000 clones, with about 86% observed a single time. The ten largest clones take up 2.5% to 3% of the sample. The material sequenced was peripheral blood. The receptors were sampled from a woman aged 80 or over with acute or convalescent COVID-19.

The CDR3: CASSFSGTGGLPTNTEAFF. DNA for the CDR3: TGTGCCAGCAGCTTCTCCGGGACAGGGGGCCTCCCTACGAACACTGAAGCTTTCTTT. The J gene is TRBJ1-1, the V gene TRBV7-9; TRBD1 matches at 12 bases. The V segment lost 3 bases and the J segment 1 base; nucleotides outside the gene matches: 12. Germline loops: CDR1 SEHNR, CDR2 FQNEAQ (reference sequence). The CDR3 length is 19 residues.

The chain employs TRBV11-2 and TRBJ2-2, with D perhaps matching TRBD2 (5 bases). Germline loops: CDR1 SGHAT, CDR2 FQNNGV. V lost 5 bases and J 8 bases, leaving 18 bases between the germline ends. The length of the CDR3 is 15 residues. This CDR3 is CASSGGGLARGELFF. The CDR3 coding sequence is TGTGCCAGCAGCGGAGGAGGCCTGGCACGGGGGGAGCTGTTTTTT.

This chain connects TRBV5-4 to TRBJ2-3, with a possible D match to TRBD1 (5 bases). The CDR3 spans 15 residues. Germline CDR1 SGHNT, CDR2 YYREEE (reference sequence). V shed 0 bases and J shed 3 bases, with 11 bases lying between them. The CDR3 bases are TGTGCCAGCAGCTTGGGAACCCCAGGGACAGATACGCAGTATTTT. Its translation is CASSLGTPGTDTQYF.

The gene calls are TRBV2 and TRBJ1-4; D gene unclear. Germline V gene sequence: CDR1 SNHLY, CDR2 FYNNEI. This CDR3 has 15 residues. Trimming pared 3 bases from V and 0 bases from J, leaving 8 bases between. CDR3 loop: CASSETRATNEKLFF. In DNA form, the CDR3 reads TGTGCCAGCAGTGAGACCCGGGCAACTAATGAAAAACTGTTTTTT. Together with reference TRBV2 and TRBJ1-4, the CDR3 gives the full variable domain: EPEVTQTPSHQVTQMGQEVILRCVPISNHLYFYWYRQILGQKVEFLVSFYNNEISEKSEIFDDQFSVERPDGSNFTLKIRSTKLEDSAMYFCASSETRATNEKLFFGSGTQLSVL.

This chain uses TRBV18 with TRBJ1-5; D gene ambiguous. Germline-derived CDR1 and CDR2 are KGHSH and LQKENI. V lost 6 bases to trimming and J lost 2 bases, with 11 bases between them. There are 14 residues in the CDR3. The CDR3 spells CASSPERGNQPQHF. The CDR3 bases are TGTGCCAGCTCTCCGGAGCGGGGCAATCAGCCCCAGCATTTT.

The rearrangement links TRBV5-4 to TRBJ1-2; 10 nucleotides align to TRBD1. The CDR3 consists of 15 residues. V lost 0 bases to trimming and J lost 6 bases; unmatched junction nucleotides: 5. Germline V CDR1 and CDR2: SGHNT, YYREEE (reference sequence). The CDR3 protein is CASSLERTGGDGYTF. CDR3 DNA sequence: TGTGCCAGCAGCTTGGAAAGGACAGGGGGGGATGGCTACACCTTC.

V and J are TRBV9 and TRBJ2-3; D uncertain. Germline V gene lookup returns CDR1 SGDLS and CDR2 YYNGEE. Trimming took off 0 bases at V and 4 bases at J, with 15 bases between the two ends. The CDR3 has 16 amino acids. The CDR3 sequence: CASSVEPVPQPDTQYF. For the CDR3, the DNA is TGTGCCAGCAGCGTAGAGCCCGTGCCTCAACCAGATACGCAGTATTTT.

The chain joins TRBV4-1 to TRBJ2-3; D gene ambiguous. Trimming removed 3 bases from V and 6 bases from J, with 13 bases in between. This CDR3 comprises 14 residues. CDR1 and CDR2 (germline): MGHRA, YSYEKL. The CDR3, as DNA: TGCGCCAGCAGCCACCCAATGAATCAGGATACGCAGTATTTT. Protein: CASSHPMNQDTQYF.

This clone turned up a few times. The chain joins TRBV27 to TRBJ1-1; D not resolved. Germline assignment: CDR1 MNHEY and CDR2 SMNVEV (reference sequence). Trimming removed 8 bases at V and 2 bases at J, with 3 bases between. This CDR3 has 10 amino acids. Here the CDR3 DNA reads TGTGCCAGCTCAAACACTGAAGCTTTCTTT. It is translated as CASSNTEAFF.

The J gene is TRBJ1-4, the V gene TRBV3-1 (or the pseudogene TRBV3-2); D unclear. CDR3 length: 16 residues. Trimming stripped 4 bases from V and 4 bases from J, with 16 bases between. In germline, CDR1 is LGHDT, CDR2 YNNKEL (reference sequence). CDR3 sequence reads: CASSLSDTEVNEKLFF. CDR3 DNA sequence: TGTGCCAGCAGCCTAAGTGATACAGAAGTTAATGAAAAACTGTTTTTT.

The CDR3 reads CASSNDRAGWDEQFF. DNA of the CDR3: TGTGCCAGTAGTAATGACAGGGCGGGGTGGGATGAGCAGTTCTTC. The chain recombines TRBV19 with TRBJ2-1; D might be TRBD1 (7 bases). Germline lookup yields CDR1 LNHDA and CDR2 SQIVND (reference sequence). This CDR3 has 15 residues. The V and J ends lost 4 bases and 8 bases respectively, with 18 bases between them.

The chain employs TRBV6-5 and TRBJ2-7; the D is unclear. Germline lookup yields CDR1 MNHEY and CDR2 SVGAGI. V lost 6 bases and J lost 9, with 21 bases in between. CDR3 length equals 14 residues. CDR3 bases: TGTGCCAGCAGCCCCCAAATTAGCCAGAGAGGGCAGTACTTC. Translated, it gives CASSPQISQRGQYF.

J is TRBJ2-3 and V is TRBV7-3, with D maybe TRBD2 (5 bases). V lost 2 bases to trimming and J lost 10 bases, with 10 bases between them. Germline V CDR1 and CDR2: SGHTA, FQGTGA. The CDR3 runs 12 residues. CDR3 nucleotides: TGTGCCAGCAGCTTATATCGAGGGTCGCAGTATTTT. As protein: CASSLYRGSQYF.

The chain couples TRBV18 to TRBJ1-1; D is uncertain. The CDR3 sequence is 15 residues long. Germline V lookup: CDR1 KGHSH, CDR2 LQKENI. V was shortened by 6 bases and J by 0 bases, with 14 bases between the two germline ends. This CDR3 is CASSRERGMNTEAFF. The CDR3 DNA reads TGTGCCAGCTCCCGGGAGCGGGGAATGAACACTGAAGCTTTCTTT.